In this sample, the clone carrying this TCR beta chain turned up once. The source of the sample is a study of blood T cell repertoires in COVID-19. In the study overall: The United States, Italy and Spain supplied acute and convalescent COVID-19 samples.

Sequenced by immunoSEQ multiplex PCR; TCRdb stores in-frame clones only, minus some. The sample lists about 70,000 clones; roughly nine tenths were seen once. Trimming at V came to 3 bases and at J to 7 bases, leaving 7 bases not matched to a gene. This CDR3 contains 15 residues. Germline V CDR1 and CDR2: SGHRS, YFSETQ. The sequenced material came from peripheral blood. The clonotype was recovered from a man aged 50 or older with acute or convalescent COVID-19. The rearrangement joins TRBV5-1 to TRBJ2-1; 10 bases are shared with TRBD1. CDR3 bases: TGCGCCAGCAGCTGGGCCGGGACAGGGGAAAATGAGCAGTTCTTC. It codes for CASSWAGTGENEQFF.